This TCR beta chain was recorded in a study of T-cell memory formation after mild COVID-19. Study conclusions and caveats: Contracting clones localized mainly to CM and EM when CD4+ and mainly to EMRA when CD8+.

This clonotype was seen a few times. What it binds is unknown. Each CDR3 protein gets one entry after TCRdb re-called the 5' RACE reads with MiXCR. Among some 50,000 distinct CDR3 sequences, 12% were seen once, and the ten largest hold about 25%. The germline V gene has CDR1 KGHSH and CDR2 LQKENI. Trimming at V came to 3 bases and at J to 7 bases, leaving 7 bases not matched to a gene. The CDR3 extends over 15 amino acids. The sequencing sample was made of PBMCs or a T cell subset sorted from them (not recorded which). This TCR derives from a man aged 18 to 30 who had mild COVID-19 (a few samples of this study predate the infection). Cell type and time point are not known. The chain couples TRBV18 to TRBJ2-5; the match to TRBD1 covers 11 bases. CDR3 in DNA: TGTGCCAGCTCACCGGACAGGGGGCCGCATGGGACCCAGTACTTC. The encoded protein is CASSPDRGPHGTQYF.